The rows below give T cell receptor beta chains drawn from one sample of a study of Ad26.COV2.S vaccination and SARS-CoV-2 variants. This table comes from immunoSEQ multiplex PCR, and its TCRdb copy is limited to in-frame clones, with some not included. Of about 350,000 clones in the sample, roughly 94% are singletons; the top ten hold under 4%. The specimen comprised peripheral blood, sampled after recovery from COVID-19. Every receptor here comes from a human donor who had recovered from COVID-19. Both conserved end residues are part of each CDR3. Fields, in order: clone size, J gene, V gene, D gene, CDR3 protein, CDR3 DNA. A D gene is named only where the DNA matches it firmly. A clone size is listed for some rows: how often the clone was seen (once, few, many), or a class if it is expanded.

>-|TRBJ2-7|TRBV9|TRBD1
CASSVSGTGSYEQYF
TGTGCCAGCAGCGTATCCGGGACAGGGAGCTACGAGCAGTACTTC
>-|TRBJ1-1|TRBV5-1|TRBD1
CASSLSTDRGTEAFF
TGCGCCAGCAGCTTGTCTACGGACAGGGGCACTGAAGCTTTCTTT
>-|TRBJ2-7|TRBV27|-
CASSPWDGRREQYF
TGTGCCAGCAGTCCATGGGACGGAAGAAGAGAGCAGTACTTC
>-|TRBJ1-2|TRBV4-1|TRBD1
CASSQVLRDRGLKGYGYTF
TGCGCCAGCAGCCAAGTACTTAGGGACAGGGGGCTTAAGGGCTATGGCTACACCTTC
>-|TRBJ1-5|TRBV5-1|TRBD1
CASSLAGTDHQPQHF
TGCGCCAGCAGCTTGGCCGGGACAGATCACCAGCCCCAGCATTTT
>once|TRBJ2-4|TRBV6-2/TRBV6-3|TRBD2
CASSYGGDKNIQYF
TGTGCCAGCAGTTATGGGGGGGACAAAAACATTCAGTACTTC
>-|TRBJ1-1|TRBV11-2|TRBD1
CASSPQGGKNTEAFF
TGTGCCAGCAGCCCACAGGGGGGAAAAAACACTGAAGCTTTCTTT
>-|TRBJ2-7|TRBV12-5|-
CASGDRSYEQYF
TGTGCTAGTGGGGACAGATCCTACGAGCAGTACTTC
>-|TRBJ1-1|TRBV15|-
CATSRDRMNTEAFF
TGTGCCACCAGCAGAGACAGGATGAACACTGAAGCTTTCTTT
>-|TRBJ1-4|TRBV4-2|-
CASTYSLPRATNEKLFF
TGTGCCAGCACCTATTCCCTTCCCAGGGCAACTAATGAAAAACTGTTTTTT
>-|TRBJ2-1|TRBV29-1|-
CSVEERGAYYNEQFF
TGCAGCGTTGAAGAAAGGGGGGCGTATTACAATGAGCAGTTCTTC
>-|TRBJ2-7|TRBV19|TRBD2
CASSTGLAGGLSSYEQYF
TGTGCCAGTAGTACGGGACTAGCGGGGGGCCTGAGCTCCTACGAGCAGTACTTC
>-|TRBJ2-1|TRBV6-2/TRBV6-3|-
CASSPNDSPVLNEQFF
TGTGCCAGCAGCCCTAACGACAGCCCGGTCCTGAATGAGCAGTTCTTC
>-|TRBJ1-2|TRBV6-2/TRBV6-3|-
CASSTPGLSVDDYGYTF
TGTGCCAGCAGCACCCCGGGACTTTCAGTAGACGACTATGGCTACACCTTC
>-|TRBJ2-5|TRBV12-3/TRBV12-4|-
CASSLSGGTQYF
TGTGCCAGCAGTTTAAGTGGGGGGACCCAGTACTTC
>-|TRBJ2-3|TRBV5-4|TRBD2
CASRQGLAGVGDTQYF
TGTGCCAGCAGGCAAGGACTAGCGGGGGTCGGGGATACGCAGTATTTT
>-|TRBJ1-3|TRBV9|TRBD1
CASSVAGGKGNTIYF
TGTGCCAGCAGCGTAGCAGGGGGCAAAGGAAACACCATATATTTT
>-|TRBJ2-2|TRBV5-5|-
CASSPFLTRSNTGELFF
TGTGCCAGCAGCCCTTTCTTGACACGGTCGAACACCGGGGAGCTGTTTTTT
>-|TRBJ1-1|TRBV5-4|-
CASSSVGASWYTEAFF
TGTGCCAGCAGCTCGGTTGGGGCCTCGTGGTACACTGAAGCTTTCTTT
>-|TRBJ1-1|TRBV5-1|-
CASSLDPSGPNTEAFF
TGCGCCAGCAGCTTGGATCCGTCAGGCCCGAACACTGAAGCTTTCTTT
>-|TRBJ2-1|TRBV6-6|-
CASHVSSYNEQFF
TGTGCCAGCCACGTTTCCTCCTACAATGAGCAGTTCTTC
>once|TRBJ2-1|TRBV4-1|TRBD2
CASSQDRLAGGVPPYNEQFF
TGCGCCAGCAGCCAAGATCGACTAGCGGGGGGCGTACCCCCCTACAATGAGCAGTTCTTC
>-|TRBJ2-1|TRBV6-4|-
CASSSNPLGQPIEQFF
TGTGCCAGCAGTTCTAACCCTTTGGGCCAGCCGATTGAGCAGTTCTTC